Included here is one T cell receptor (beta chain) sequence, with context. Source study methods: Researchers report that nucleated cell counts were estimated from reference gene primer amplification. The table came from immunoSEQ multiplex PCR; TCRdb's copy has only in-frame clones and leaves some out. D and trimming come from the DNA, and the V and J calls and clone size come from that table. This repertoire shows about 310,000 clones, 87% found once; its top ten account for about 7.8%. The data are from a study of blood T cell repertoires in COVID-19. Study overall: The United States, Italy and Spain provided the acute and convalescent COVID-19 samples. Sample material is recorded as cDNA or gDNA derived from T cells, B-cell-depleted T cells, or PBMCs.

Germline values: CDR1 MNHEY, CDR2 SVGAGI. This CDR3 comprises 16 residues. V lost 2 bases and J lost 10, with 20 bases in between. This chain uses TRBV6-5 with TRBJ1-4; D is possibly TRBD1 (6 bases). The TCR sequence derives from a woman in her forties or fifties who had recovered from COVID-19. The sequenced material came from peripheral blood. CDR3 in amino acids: CASSYGAGTRAGKLFF. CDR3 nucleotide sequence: TGTGCCAGCAGTTACGGGGCCGGGACACGGGCCGGAAAACTGTTTTTT.